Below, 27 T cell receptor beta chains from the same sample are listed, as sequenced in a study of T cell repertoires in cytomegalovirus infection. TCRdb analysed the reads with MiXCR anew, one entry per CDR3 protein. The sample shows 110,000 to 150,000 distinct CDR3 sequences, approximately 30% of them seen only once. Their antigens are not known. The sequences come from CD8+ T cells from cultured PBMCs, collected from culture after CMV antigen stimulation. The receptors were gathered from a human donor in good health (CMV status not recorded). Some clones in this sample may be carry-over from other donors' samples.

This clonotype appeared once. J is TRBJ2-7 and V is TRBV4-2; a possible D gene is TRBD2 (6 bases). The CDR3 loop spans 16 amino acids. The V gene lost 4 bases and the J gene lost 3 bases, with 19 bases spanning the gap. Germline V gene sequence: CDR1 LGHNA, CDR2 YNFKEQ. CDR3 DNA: TGTGCCAGCAGCCCCACGGAGGGACGCGGCAACTACGAGCAGTACTTC. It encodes CASSPTEGRGNYEQYF.

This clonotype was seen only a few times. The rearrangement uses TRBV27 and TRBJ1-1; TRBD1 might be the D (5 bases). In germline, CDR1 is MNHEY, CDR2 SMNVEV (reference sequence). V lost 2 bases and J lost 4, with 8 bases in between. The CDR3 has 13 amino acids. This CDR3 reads CASSLGASTEAFF. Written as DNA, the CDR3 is TGTGCCAGCAGTTTAGGGGCCTCCACTGAAGCTTTCTTT.

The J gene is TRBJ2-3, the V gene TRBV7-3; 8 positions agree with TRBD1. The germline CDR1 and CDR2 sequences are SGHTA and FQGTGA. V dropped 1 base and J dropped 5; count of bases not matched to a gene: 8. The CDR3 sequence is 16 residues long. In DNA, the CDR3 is TGTGCCAGCAGCTTAAGGCAGGGGGCGCTTGGAGATACGCAGTATTTT. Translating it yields CASSLRQGALGDTQYF.

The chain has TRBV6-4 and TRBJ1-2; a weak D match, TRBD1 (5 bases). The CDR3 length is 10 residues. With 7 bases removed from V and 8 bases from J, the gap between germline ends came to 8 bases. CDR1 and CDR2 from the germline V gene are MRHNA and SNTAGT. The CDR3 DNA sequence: TGTGCCAGCATTGGGGGAGGCTACACCTTC. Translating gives CASIGGGYTF.

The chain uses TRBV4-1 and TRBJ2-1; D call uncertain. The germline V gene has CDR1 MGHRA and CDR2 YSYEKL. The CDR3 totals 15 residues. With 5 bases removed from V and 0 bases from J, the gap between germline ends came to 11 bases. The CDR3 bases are TGCGCCAGCAGCGAGGACGTAGGCTCCTACAATGAGCAGTTCTTC. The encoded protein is CASSEDVGSYNEQFF.

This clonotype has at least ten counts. The DNA for the CDR3 is TGTGCCAGCAGCTCGGACGGGCGAGACACCTTC. Translated, it gives CASSSDGRDTF. J is TRBJ1-2 and V is TRBV7-9; D unresolved. Trimming cost V 4 bases and J 12 bases, with 12 bases left between them. The CDR3 totals 11 residues. Germline V gives CDR1 SEHNR, CDR2 FQNEAQ (reference sequence).

The CDR3 loop is CATSSSLVESNQPQHF. The CDR3 region has the DNA TGTGCCACCAGCAGCTCCCTTGTGGAGTCAAATCAGCCCCAGCATTTT. The chain couples TRBV15 to TRBJ1-5, with D hard to call. CDR1 and CDR2 from the germline V gene are LNHNV and YYDKDF (reference sequence). CDR3 length: 16 amino acids. Trimming removed 3 bases from V and 4 bases from J, with 16 bases in between.

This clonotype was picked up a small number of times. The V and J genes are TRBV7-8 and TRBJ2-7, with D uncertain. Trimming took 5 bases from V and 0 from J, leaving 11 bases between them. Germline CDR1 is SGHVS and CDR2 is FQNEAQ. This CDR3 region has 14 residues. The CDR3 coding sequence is TGTGCCAGCAGCCTTCGGGCTCCCTCCTACGAGCAGTACTTC. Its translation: CASSLRAPSYEQYF.

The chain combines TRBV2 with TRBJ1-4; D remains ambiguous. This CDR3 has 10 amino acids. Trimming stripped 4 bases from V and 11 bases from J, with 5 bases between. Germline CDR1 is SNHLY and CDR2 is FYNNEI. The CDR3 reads CASSVDKLFF. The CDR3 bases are TGTGCCAGCAGTGTTGATAAACTGTTTTTT.

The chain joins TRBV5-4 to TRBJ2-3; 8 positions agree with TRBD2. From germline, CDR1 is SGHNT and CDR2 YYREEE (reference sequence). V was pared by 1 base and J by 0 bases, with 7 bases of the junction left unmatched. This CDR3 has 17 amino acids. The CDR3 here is CASSLPGLAISTDTQYF. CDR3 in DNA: TGTGCCAGCAGCTTGCCCGGACTAGCCATAAGCACAGATACGCAGTATTTT.

Here the CDR3 reads CASSLGPSGGSRELFF. DNA for the CDR3: TGTGCCAGCAGTTTGGGACCTAGCGGGGGGTCCAGGGAGCTGTTTTTT. The genes are TRBV27 and TRBJ2-2, with TRBD2 matching 11 bases. CDR3 size: 16 residues. After removal of 3 bases from V and 9 bases from J, the junction contained 9 bases not matched to a gene. The germline gives CDR1 MNHEY, CDR2 SMNVEV (reference sequence).

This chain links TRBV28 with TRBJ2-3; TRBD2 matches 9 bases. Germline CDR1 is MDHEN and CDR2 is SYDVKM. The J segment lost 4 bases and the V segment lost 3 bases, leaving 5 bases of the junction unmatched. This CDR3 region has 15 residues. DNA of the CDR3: TGTGCCAGCAGTTTCCCGCGGGGGGGCGCAGATACGCAGTATTTT. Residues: CASSFPRGGADTQYF.

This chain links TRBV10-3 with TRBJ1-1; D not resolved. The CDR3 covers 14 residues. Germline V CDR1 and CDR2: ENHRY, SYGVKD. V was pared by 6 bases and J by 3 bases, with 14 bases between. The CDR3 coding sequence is TGTGCCATCAGGCCTCCCGGCGCGGACACTGAAGCTTTCTTT. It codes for CAIRPPGADTEAFF.

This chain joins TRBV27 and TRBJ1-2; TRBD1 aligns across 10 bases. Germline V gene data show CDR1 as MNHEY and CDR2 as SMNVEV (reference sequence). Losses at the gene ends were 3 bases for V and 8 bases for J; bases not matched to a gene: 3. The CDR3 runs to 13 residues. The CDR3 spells CASSFGQGGGYTF. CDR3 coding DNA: TGTGCCAGCAGTTTTGGACAGGGGGGCGGCTACACCTTC.

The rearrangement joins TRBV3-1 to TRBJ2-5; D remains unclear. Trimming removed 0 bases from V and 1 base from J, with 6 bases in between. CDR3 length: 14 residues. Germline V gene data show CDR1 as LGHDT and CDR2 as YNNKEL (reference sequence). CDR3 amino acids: CASSQDWGQETQYF. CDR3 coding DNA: TGTGCCAGCAGCCAAGATTGGGGCCAAGAGACCCAGTACTTC.

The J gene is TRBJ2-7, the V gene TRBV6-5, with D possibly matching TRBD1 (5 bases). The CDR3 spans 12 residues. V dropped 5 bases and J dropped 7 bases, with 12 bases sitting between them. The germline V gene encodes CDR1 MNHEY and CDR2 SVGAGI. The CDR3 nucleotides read TGTGCCAGCAGTCAGGGAAGGTGGGAGCAGTACTTC. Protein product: CASSQGRWEQYF.

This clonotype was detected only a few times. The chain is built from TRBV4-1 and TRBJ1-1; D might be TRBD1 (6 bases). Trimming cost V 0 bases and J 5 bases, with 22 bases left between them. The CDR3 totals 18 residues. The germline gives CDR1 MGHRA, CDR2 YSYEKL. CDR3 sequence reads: CASSQDQVWGGRETEAFF. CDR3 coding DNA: TGCGCCAGCAGCCAAGACCAAGTCTGGGGGGGGCGCGAAACTGAAGCTTTCTTT.

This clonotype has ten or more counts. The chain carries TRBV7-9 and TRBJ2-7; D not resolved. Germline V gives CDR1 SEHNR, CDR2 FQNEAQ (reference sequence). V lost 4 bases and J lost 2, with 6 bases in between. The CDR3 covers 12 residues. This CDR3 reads CASSSATYEQYF. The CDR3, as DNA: TGTGCCAGCAGCTCAGCAACCTACGAGCAGTACTTC.

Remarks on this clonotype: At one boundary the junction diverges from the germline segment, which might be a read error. The CDR3 sequence is CASSFGREQYF. Here the CDR3 DNA reads TGTGCCAGCAGCTTTGGCCGCGAGCAGTACTTC. The chain has TRBV5-3 and TRBJ2-7; no firm D call. TRBV5-3 is an ORF, and what it does is uncertain. This CDR3 is 11 amino acids long.

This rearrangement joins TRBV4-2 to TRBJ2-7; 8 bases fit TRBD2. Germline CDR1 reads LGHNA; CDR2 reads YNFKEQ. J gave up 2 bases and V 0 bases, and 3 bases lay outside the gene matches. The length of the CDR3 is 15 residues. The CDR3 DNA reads TGTGCCAGCAGCCAAGAGAGACTAGCGACCTACGAGCAGTACTTC. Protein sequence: CASSQERLATYEQYF.

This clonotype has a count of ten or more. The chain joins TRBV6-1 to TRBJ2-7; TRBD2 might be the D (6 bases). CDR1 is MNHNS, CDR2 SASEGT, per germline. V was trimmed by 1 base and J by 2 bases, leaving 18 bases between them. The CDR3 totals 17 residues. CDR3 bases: TGTGCCAGCAGTGAAGGGAGAGGGAGCGGGTGGACCTACGAGCAGTACTTC. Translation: CASSEGRGSGWTYEQYF.

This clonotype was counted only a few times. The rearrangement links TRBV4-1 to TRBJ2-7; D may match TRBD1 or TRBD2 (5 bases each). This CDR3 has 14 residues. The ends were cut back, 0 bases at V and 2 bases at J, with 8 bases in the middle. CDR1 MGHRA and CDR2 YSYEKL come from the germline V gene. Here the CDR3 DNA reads TGCGCCAGCAGCCAAGATTGGGACCCCTACGAGCAGTACTTC. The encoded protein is CASSQDWDPYEQYF.

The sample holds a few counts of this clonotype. Written as DNA, the CDR3 is TGTGCCAGCAGCTTAGCCGGGACAGGGCCTAATTCACCCCTCCACTTT. This encodes CASSLAGTGPNSPLHF. The chain joins TRBV7-8 to TRBJ1-6, with 9 bases identical to TRBD1. Per germline, CDR1 SGHVS and CDR2 FQNEAQ. V lost 0 bases and J lost 6; bases outside the gene matches: 3. CDR3 size: 16 residues. The complete variable domain, with remaining parts taken from reference TRBV7-8 and TRBJ1-6, reads GAGVSQSPRYKVAKRGQDVALRCDPISGHVSLFWYQQALGQGPEFLTYFQNEAQLDKSGLPSDRFFAERPEGSVSTLKIQRTQQEDSAVYLCASSLAGTGPNSPLHFGNGTRLTVT.

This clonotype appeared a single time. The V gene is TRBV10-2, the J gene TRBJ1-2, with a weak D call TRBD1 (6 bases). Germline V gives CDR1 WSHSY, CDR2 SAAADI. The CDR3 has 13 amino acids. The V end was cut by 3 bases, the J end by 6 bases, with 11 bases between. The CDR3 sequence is CASSEHRADGYTF. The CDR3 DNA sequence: TGCGCCAGCAGTGAACACAGGGCGGATGGCTACACCTTC.

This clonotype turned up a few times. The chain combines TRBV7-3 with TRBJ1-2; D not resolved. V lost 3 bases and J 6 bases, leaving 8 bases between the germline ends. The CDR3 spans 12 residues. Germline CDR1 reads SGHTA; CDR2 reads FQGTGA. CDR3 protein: CASSFSGNGYTF. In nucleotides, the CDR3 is TGTGCCAGCAGCTTTTCGGGAAATGGCTACACCTTC.

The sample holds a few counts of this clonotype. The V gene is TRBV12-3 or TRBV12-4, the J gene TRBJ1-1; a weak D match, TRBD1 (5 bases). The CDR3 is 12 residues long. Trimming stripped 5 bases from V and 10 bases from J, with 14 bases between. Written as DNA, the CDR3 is TGTGCCAGCAGTCCTGGGGGGGTGGCAGCTTTCTTT. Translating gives CASSPGGVAAFF.

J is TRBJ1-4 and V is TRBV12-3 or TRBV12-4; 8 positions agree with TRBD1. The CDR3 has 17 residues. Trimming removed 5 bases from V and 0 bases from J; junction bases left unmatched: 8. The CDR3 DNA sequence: TGTGCCAGCAGTCTCGGGACAGGCCGTGCAACTAATGAAAAACTGTTTTTT. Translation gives CASSLGTGRATNEKLFF.